A single sample is the source of the 21 T cell receptor beta chains below, sequenced in a study of T-cell reconstitution after alpha-beta-depleted transplantation in children. Molecular barcoding with unique molecular identifiers was used for the TCRbeta library. One entry per CDR3 protein, called by TCRdb with MiXCR from the PCR reads. This table holds about a million distinct CDR3 sequences, under 30% found once. Sequencing used PBMCs, mostly from graft donor cells, obtained 360 days after TCRalphabeta/CD19-depleted stem cell transplant. The source of these receptors is a boy under two years old who had a stem cell transplant for SCID, so the T cells may come from the graft donor.

This clonotype was found a few times. The chain employs TRBV4-2 and TRBJ2-7; 11 nucleotides agree with TRBD1. The V segment lost 3 bases and the J segment 5 bases; nucleotides outside the gene matches: 6. This CDR3 comprises 15 residues. Germline V gene data show CDR1 as LGHNA and CDR2 as YNFKEQ. CDR3 DNA sequence: TGTGCCAGCAGCCAGCAGGGACAGGGGGTGCACGAGCAGTACTTC. Amino acids: CASSQQGQGVHEQYF.

In its sample, this clonotype was seen a few times. The chain recombines TRBV12-3 or TRBV12-4 with TRBJ2-7; the D gene is possibly TRBD1 (6 bases). The CDR3 runs to 15 residues. The germline V and J ends were trimmed by 6 bases and 6 bases, with 21 bases remaining between them. CDR3: CASSPHDRFPLEQYF. The DNA for the CDR3 is TGTGCCAGCAGCCCCCACGACAGGTTCCCTCTCGAGCAGTACTTC.

This clonotype was recorded a few times. V and J are TRBV28 and TRBJ2-7, with TRBD2 matching over 7 bases. Germline V CDR1 and CDR2: MDHEN, SYDVKM. With 6 bases clipped from V and 5 bases from J, the junction kept 7 bases outside the gene matches. The CDR3 runs to 13 residues. Here the CDR3 DNA reads TGTGCCAGCAGCAAGGGGAGGGTCGACGAGCAGTACTTC. As protein: CASSKGRVDEQYF.

The CDR3 nucleotides read TGTGCCAGCAGTACCAGGGGAGGGGAGAACACAGATACGCAGTATTTT. As protein: CASSTRGGENTDTQYF. The chain joins TRBV6-1 to TRBJ2-3; tentative D call: TRBD2 (7 bases). The CDR3 extends over 16 amino acids. V was trimmed by 5 bases and J by 2 bases, leaving 17 bases between them. CDR1 is MNHNS, CDR2 SASEGT, per germline.

The chain joins TRBV29-1 to TRBJ2-1, with 7 bases fitting TRBD1. The junction had 10 bases not matched to a gene; V was cut back by 5 bases and J by 6 bases. The CDR3 runs to 14 residues. Germline values: CDR1 SQVTM, CDR2 ANQGSEA. This CDR3 is CSVWDSITLNEQFF. The DNA for the CDR3 is TGCAGCGTTTGGGACAGCATAACTCTCAATGAGCAGTTCTTC.

V gene TRBV5-1 combines with J gene TRBJ1-4; tentative D call: TRBD1 (6 bases). The length of the CDR3 is 15 residues. V was shortened by 4 bases and J by 3 bases, with 13 bases between the two germline ends. Germline CDR1 reads SGHRS; CDR2 reads YFSETQ. Here the CDR3 DNA reads TGCGCCAGCAGCGGAGGGGGGACGGCTAATGAAAAACTGTTTTTT. Protein: CASSGGGTANEKLFF.

This chain connects TRBV24-1 to TRBJ2-2; 7 bases map to TRBD2. This CDR3 comprises 19 residues. After removal of 3 bases from V and 2 bases from J, the junction contained 14 bases not matched to a gene. In germline, CDR1 is KGHDR, CDR2 SFDVKD. CDR3 amino acids: CATSDTIGRRGYNTGELFF. CDR3 sequence (DNA): TGTGCCACCAGTGATACGATTGGTAGGCGGGGGTACAACACCGGGGAGCTGTTTTTT.

The rearrangement links TRBV12-3 or TRBV12-4 to TRBJ2-5; D possibly corresponds to TRBD1 (6 bases). The CDR3 has 13 residues. Deletions cut 3 bases from V and 4 bases from J, with 9 bases between. The CDR3 coding sequence is TGTGCCAGCAGTTTGGACAGAATAGAGACCCAGTACTTC. Translated: CASSLDRIETQYF.

This clonotype was counted only a few times. The rearrangement links TRBV7-9 to TRBJ1-6; perhaps TRBD1 as D (6 bases). The CDR3 has 14 residues. V was trimmed by 7 bases and J by 9 bases, leaving 16 bases between them. Germline V gene lookup returns CDR1 SEHNR and CDR2 FQNEAQ (reference sequence). CDR3 loop: CASTPQGRTSPLHF. Written as DNA, the CDR3 is TGTGCCAGCACCCCACAGGGACGGACTTCACCCCTCCACTTT.

This clonotype was counted between two and nine times. The chain combines TRBV4-1 with TRBJ2-2; D unclear. Per germline, CDR1 MGHRA and CDR2 YSYEKL. The germline V and J ends were trimmed by 0 bases and 4 bases, with 12 bases remaining between them. This CDR3 spans 16 amino acids. The CDR3 sequence: CASSQEDRQPTGELFF. In DNA form, the CDR3 reads TGCGCCAGCAGCCAAGAGGATCGCCAGCCCACCGGGGAGCTGTTTTTT.

In its sample, this clonotype was seen a few times. The genes are TRBV5-5 and TRBJ1-1, with D unclear. Trimming shortened V by 0 bases and J by 4 bases, and 13 bases separated the two germline ends. The CDR3 consists of 15 residues. In germline, CDR1 is SGHKS, CDR2 YYEKEE (reference sequence). CDR3 sequence (DNA): TGTGCCAGCAGCTTGGGCGTGGACCGGACCACTGAAGCTTTCTTT. It specifies CASSLGVDRTTEAFF.

The V and J genes are TRBV2 and TRBJ1-5; D possibly corresponds to TRBD1 (5 bases). Deletions cut 3 bases from V and 1 base from J, with 10 bases between. This CDR3 has 15 amino acids. Germline-derived CDR1 and CDR2 are SNHLY and FYNNEI. CDR3 coding DNA: TGTGCCAGCAGTGATACGGGACTGAGCAATCAGCCCCAGCATTTT. It yields the protein CASSDTGLSNQPQHF.

This clonotype has at least ten counts. The CDR3 DNA reads TGCGCCAGCAGTTTTCTAGCGGGCAGCACAGATACGCAGTATTTT. This translates into CASSFLAGSTDTQYF. This rearrangement joins TRBV5-1 to TRBJ2-3; 8 bases agree with TRBD2. The length of the CDR3 is 15 residues. The germline CDR1 and CDR2 sequences are SGHRS and YFSETQ. The J segment lost 0 bases and the V segment lost 5 bases, leaving 5 bases of the junction unmatched.

J is TRBJ2-1 and V is TRBV4-3; 11 nucleotides line up with TRBD2. Germline V gene lookup returns CDR1 LGHNA and CDR2 YSLEER. The CDR3 has 19 residues. V lost 0 bases to trimming and J lost 0 bases; unmatched junction nucleotides: 7. CDR3 sequence reads: CASSQDGLAGGRSYNEQFF. In nucleotides, the CDR3 is TGCGCCAGCAGCCAAGATGGGCTAGCGGGGGGCCGCTCCTACAATGAGCAGTTCTTC.

This clonotype was observed a handful of times. The chain has TRBV11-2 and TRBJ2-5; D remains unclear. Germline values: CDR1 SGHAT, CDR2 FQNNGV. CDR3 size: 15 residues. Between the trimmed V and J ends, which lost 1 base and 3 bases, there was a span of 12 bases. The DNA of the CDR3 is TGTGCCAGCAGCTTAGTTGGCATATCAAAAGAGACCCAGTACTTC. This gives the protein CASSLVGISKETQYF.

This chain's CDR3 is CASSVRSGPYEQYF. Here the CDR3 DNA reads TGTGCCAGCAGTGTCCGGAGCGGGCCCTACGAGCAGTACTTC. V and J are TRBV12-3 or TRBV12-4 and TRBJ2-7, with a possible D match to TRBD2 (6 bases). This CDR3 has 14 amino acids. V dropped 5 bases and J dropped 2 bases, with 13 bases sitting between them.

This clonotype has just a few counts. This chain connects TRBV20-1 to TRBJ1-3, with D perhaps matching TRBD1 (5 bases). V was cut by 0 bases and J by 3 bases, with 12 bases left in between. In germline, CDR1 is DFQATT, CDR2 SNEGSKA (reference sequence). The CDR3 is 15 residues long. The CDR3 protein is CSARDGAAGGNTIYF. In DNA form, the CDR3 reads TGCAGTGCTAGAGATGGGGCGGCTGGTGGAAACACCATATATTTT.

The sample holds a few counts of this clonotype. The J gene is TRBJ2-1, the V gene TRBV6-4, with 9 bases matching TRBD2. Trimming cost V 7 bases and J 5 bases; bases outside gene matches: 3. This CDR3 spans 13 amino acids. Germline CDR1 is MRHNA and CDR2 is SNTAGT. The CDR3 sequence is CASKASGDNEQFF. In DNA form, the CDR3 reads TGTGCCAGCAAGGCTAGCGGGGACAATGAGCAGTTCTTC.

CDR3 in DNA: TGCGCCAGCAGCCGGGACAGGAGTGGCCTAAAAGAGACCCAGTACTTC. It codes for CASSRDRSGLKETQYF. The V and J genes are TRBV4-1 and TRBJ2-5, with 8 bases aligning to TRBD1. V gave up 4 bases and J gave up 3 bases; unmatched junction bases: 10. This CDR3 contains 16 residues. Per the germline V gene, CDR1 is MGHRA and CDR2 is YSYEKL.

This clonotype has a handful of counts. The chain links TRBV6-2 or TRBV6-3 to TRBJ2-2; the D gene could be TRBD1 or TRBD2 (6 bases each). The CDR3 sequence is 20 residues long. Trimming pared 0 bases from V and 5 bases from J, leaving 25 bases between. Germline-derived CDR1 and CDR2 are MNHEY and SVGEGT. In DNA, the CDR3 is TGTGCCAGCAGTTACTCGAGAGGTGCGGGACAATCTTTTAGGACCGGGGAGCTGTTTTTT. It codes for CASSYSRGAGQSFRTGELFF.

For the CDR3, the DNA is TGTGCCAGCAGCGGGACTAGCGGGACTACCGGGGAGCTGTTTTTT. Its protein product is CASSGTSGTTGELFF. The chain links TRBV12-3 or TRBV12-4 to TRBJ2-2; 13 bases are shared with TRBD2. V shed 6 bases and J 5 bases; nucleotides not matched to a gene: 3. The CDR3 totals 15 residues.